The rows below give T cell receptor beta chains drawn from one sample of a study of blood T cell repertoires in COVID-19. Produced via immunoSEQ multiplex PCR; TCRdb's table is partial and in-frame only. The sample shows roughly 92,000 clones, roughly nine tenths of them seen only once. Sequences were obtained from peripheral blood. Receptors were obtained from a man aged 45-60 years with acute or convalescent COVID-19. CDR3s leave out the opening cysteine and the closing phenylalanine or tryptophan.

TRBJ1-5	TRBV21-1	ASSKANGVSGNQPQH
TRBJ2-3	TRBV10-3	AINARGGNTDTQY
TRBJ2-1	TRBV20-1	SANERGNEQF
TRBJ2-1	TRBV5-1	ASSSEGRTSGSNEQF
TRBJ2-5	TRBV5-5	ASSLMTGVGTQY
TRBJ2-7	TRBV5-1	ASSLAPSGNYEQY
TRBJ2-1	TRBV27	ASSFSGRAEVSRKNEQF
TRBJ1-6	TRBV19	ASTTGGYNSPLH
TRBJ2-1	TRBV9	ASSVENTIRQGREQF
TRBJ1-4	TRBV5-1	ASSPGDRGNVEKLF
TRBJ1-1	TRBV18	ASSPLGRDTEAF
TRBJ2-1	TRBV2	ASMLGTSGSQF
TRBJ1-2	TRBV19	ASSIGGGRSYGYT
TRBJ1-6	TRBV6-5	ASTGGASYNSPLH
TRBJ1-3	TRBV12-5	ASGLIAGALKTSGNTIY
TRBJ2-1	TRBV3-1/TRBV3-2	ASSQGGDSYNEQF
TRBJ1-5	TRBV27	ASSWGGRTNQPQH
TRBJ2-7	TRBV11-3	ASSLGQSYEQY
TRBJ2-2	TRBV24-1	ATSDPRASGRAGTGELF
TRBJ2-3	TRBV5-1	ASSLGLMRGTADTQY
TRBJ2-1	TRBV18	ASSPLRVVLNGEQF
TRBJ1-1	TRBV10-3	AISAGQGLQAF
TRBJ2-3	TRBV5-1	ATSAAGEMSDTQY
TRBJ1-1	TRBV4-1	ASSPGQGAGNTEAF
TRBJ1-5	TRBV12-5	ASGLGQGTNQPQH
TRBJ2-3	TRBV2	ASERELSTDTQY
TRBJ1-5	TRBV30	AAIGTGDVSNQPQH
TRBJ1-4	TRBV9	ASSVAQGGTNEKLF
TRBJ1-1	TRBV2	ASSEDGNTEAF
TRBJ2-7	TRBV6-5	ASSYSTGLYEQY
TRBJ1-1	TRBV7-2	ASSSRPNREAF
TRBJ2-7	TRBV7-2	ASSLGASGEQY
TRBJ2-3	TRBV19	ASSRAGAGDTQY
TRBJ2-1	TRBV5-1	ASSSQTGMMNEQF
TRBJ2-2	TRBV18	ASSPKIAGGTNTGELF
TRBJ1-4	TRBV5-8	ASRRTGAGEKLF
TRBJ2-3	TRBV11-3	ASSAGRRTSGVSTDTQY
TRBJ2-1	TRBV21-1	ASSKELVLAGVYNEQF
TRBJ2-5	TRBV5-1	ASSANQGSAEETQY
TRBJ2-7	TRBV20-1	SVGGTNEQY
TRBJ2-2	TRBV6-5	ASSYSMGGLGELF